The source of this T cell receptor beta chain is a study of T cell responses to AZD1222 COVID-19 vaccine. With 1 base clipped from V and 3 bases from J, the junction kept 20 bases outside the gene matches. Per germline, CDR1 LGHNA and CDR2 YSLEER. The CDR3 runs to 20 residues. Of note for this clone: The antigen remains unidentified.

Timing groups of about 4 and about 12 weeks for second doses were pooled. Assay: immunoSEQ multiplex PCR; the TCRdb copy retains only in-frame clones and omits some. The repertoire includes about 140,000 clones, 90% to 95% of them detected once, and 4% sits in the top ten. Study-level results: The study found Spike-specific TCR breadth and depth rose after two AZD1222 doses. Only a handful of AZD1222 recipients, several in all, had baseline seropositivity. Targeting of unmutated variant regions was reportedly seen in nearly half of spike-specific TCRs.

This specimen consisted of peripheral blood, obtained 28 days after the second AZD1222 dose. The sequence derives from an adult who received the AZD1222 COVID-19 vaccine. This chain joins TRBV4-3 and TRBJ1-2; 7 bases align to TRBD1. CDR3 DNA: TGCGCCAGCAGCCAAGCCCATACGACAGGGATCAACGATAAGGACTATGGCTACACCTTC. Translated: CASSQAHTTGINDKDYGYTF.